This section outlines one TCR beta chain sequence together with its context. Its antigen remains unidentified. The entry originates in a study of cytomegalovirus exposure and HLA in healthy donors. General study points: CMV serostatus was the sole immune exposure data available.

The CDR3 runs to 12 residues. Germline CDR1 GTSNPN, CDR2 SVGIG (reference sequence). V lost 1 base and J 5 bases, leaving 8 bases between the germline ends. With 60 Vbeta and 13 Jbeta primers, the PCR was carried out. Assay: immunoSEQ multiplex PCR; the TCRdb copy retains only in-frame clones and omits some. This sample yields about 150,000 clones, of which about 75% are seen a single time; approximately 10% belongs to the top ten. The sequencing input was PBMCs. The chain uses TRBV30 and TRBJ2-5, with D unresolved. This TCR derives from a man younger than 30 in good health and CMV-seropositive. CDR3 region: CAWSGSGETQYF. CDR3 DNA sequence: TGTGCCTGGAGTGGCTCGGGTGAGACCCAGTACTTC.